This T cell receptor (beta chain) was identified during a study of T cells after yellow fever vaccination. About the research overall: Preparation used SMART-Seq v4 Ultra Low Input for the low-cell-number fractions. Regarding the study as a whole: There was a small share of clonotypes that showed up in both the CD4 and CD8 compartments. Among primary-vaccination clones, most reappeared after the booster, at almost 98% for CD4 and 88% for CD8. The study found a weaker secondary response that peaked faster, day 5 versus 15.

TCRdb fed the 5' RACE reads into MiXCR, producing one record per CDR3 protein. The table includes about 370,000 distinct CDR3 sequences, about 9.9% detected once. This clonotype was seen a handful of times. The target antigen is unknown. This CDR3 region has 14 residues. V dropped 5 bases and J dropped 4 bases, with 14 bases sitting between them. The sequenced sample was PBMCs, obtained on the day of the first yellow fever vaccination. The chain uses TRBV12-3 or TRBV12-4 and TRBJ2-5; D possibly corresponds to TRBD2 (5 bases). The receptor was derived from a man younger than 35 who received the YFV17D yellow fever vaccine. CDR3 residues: CASSLRRVGETQYF. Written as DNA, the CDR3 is TGTGCCAGCAGTCTCAGGCGGGTTGGAGAGACCCAGTACTTC.